Listed below are T cell receptor beta chains from one sample, sequenced in a study of Graves' ophthalmopathy and Graves' hyperthyroidism. Via MiXCR, TCRdb re-called the multiplex PCR reads, giving one row per CDR3 protein. The profile shows a few hundred thousand distinct CDR3 sequences, roughly a sixth of them singletons. The source material was peripheral blood. The receptors stem from an adult woman with stable Graves' hyperthyroidism. Both conserved end residues are part of each CDR3. The D gene is left open where the match is weak. Part of the rows lack a size; the others show once, few, many or a class for expanded clones.

V: TRBV29-1; J: TRBJ2-7; D: -; size: -; CDR3: CSVGTSAAYEQYF; DNA: TGCAGCGTCGGGACTTCCGCGGCCTACGAGCAGTACTTC
V: TRBV11-1; J: TRBJ1-2; D: -; size: -; CDR3: CASSLWFRDTDYGYTF; DNA: TGTGCCAGCAGCTTATGGTTCCGAGACACGGATTATGGCTACACCTTC
V: TRBV4-1; J: TRBJ1-1; D: -; size: few; CDR3: CASSQDSGRGSTNTEAFF; DNA: TGCGCCAGCAGCCAAGATTCTGGTCGGGGGTCGACGAACACTGAAGCTTTCTTT
V: TRBV19; J: TRBJ2-7; D: -; size: -; CDR3: CASREGFSYEQYF; DNA: TGTGCCAGTAGAGAGGGTTTCTCCTACGAGCAGTACTTC
V: TRBV5-5; J: TRBJ1-3; D: -; size: many; CDR3: CASTKGGNGNTIYF; DNA: TGTGCCAGCACGAAAGGGGGTAATGGAAACACCATATATTTT
V: TRBV28; J: TRBJ2-4; D: -; size: many; CDR3: CASSSRGSLWENIQYF; DNA: TGTGCCAGCAGTTCCCGGGGGTCCTTGTGGGAAAACATTCAGTACTTC
V: TRBV10-3; J: TRBJ2-3; D: -; size: many; CDR3: CAISESSDTQYF; DNA: TGTGCCATCAGTGAGTCGTCAGATACGCAGTATTTT
V: TRBV6-2/TRBV6-3; J: TRBJ2-2; D: -; size: many; CDR3: CASSSTIGELFF; DNA: TGTGCCAGCAGTTCGACAATCGGGGAGCTGTTTTTT
V: TRBV20-1; J: TRBJ1-5; D: -; size: few; CDR3: CSARTPSGGAHGQPQHF; DNA: TGCAGTGCTAGGACCCCAAGCGGGGGCGCCCACGGTCAGCCCCAGCATTTT
V: TRBV9; J: TRBJ1-1; D: -; size: many; CDR3: CASSVNRALNTEAFF; DNA: TGTGCCAGCAGCGTAAACAGGGCCTTGAACACTGAAGCTTTCTTT
V: TRBV12-3/TRBV12-4; J: TRBJ2-2; D: TRBD2; size: few; CDR3: CASSFGGGSSWTNTGELFF; DNA: TGTGCCAGCAGCTTCGGCGGCGGGAGTAGTTGGACCAACACCGGGGAGCTGTTTTTT
V: TRBV18; J: TRBJ1-2; D: TRBD1; size: few; CDR3: CASSSNRGVNYGYTF; DNA: TGTGCCAGCTCATCGAACAGGGGGGTTAACTATGGCTACACCTTC
V: TRBV7-8; J: TRBJ2-5; D: TRBD2; size: many; CDR3: CASSLFSGRIKETQYF; DNA: TGTGCCAGCAGCCTATTTAGCGGGAGAATCAAAGAGACCCAGTACTTC
V: TRBV12-5; J: TRBJ2-2; D: TRBD1; size: many; CDR3: CASGGAGGTGELFF; DNA: TGTGCTAGTGGGGGCGCAGGGGGCACCGGGGAGCTGTTTTTT
V: TRBV20-1; J: TRBJ1-1; D: -; size: many; CDR3: CSAQKENTEAFF; DNA: TGCAGTGCCCAAAAGGAGAACACTGAAGCTTTCTTT
V: TRBV4-1; J: TRBJ1-1; D: TRBD1; size: many; CDR3: CASSQVGTVSEAFF; DNA: TGCGCCAGCAGCCAAGTCGGGACAGTCTCTGAAGCTTTCTTT
V: TRBV19; J: TRBJ2-5; D: -; size: many; CDR3: CASMGSTGETQYF; DNA: TGTGCCAGTATGGGGAGCACGGGAGAGACCCAGTACTTC
V: TRBV30; J: TRBJ1-1; D: -; size: many; CDR3: CAWHRGGAGAEAFF; DNA: TGTGCCTGGCATCGTGGGGGAGCGGGGGCTGAAGCTTTCTTT
V: TRBV29-1; J: TRBJ2-5; D: TRBD2; size: many; CDR3: CSGSGGKTQYF; DNA: TGCAGCGGTTCGGGGGGGAAGACCCAGTACTTC
V: TRBV5-1; J: TRBJ1-1; D: -; size: many; CDR3: CASLRDTASTEAFF; DNA: TGCGCCAGCCTCCGGGACACAGCAAGCACTGAAGCTTTCTTT
V: TRBV7-9; J: TRBJ1-1; D: -; size: many; CDR3: CASTLEGTDTEAFF; DNA: TGTGCCAGCACCCTGGAGGGGACCGACACTGAAGCTTTCTTT
V: TRBV6-2/TRBV6-3; J: TRBJ1-5; D: -; size: many; CDR3: CASSYQGIQPQHF; DNA: TGTGCCAGCAGTTACCAAGGGATTCAGCCCCAGCATTTT
V: TRBV20-1; J: TRBJ2-7; D: TRBD2; size: -; CDR3: CSARDPSGLSYEQYF; DNA: TGCAGTGCTAGAGATCCTAGCGGACTCTCCTACGAGCAGTACTTC
V: TRBV4-2; J: TRBJ2-5; D: -; size: few; CDR3: CASSGQRDQETQYF; DNA: TGTGCCAGCAGCGGACAGAGAGACCAAGAGACCCAGTACTTC
V: TRBV6-2/TRBV6-3; J: TRBJ2-7; D: -; size: many; CDR3: CASSYRDLSYEQYF; DNA: TGTGCCAGCAGTTATAGGGACCTATCCTACGAGCAGTACTTC
V: TRBV12-3/TRBV12-4; J: TRBJ2-7; D: -; size: many; CDR3: CASTSWVLSYEQYF; DNA: TGTGCCAGCACCTCATGGGTCCTCTCCTACGAGCAGTACTTC
V: TRBV20-1; J: TRBJ2-7; D: -; size: many; CDR3: CSARDRLWLPARRTGARYEQYF; DNA: TGCAGTGCTAGAGATCGGCTCTGGCTCCCTGCCCGTAGGACGGGGGCCCGCTACGAGCAGTACTTC
V: TRBV30; J: TRBJ1-1; D: -; size: many; CDR3: CAWNQQGRTEAFF; DNA: TGTGCCTGGAACCAACAGGGTCGCACTGAAGCTTTCTTT
V: TRBV2; J: TRBJ1-5; D: -; size: many; CDR3: CASSEIQGKGQPQHF; DNA: TGTGCCAGCAGTGAAATACAGGGAAAAGGACAGCCCCAGCATTTT
V: TRBV6-1; J: TRBJ2-2; D: -; size: many; CDR3: CASNDRLTTGELFF; DNA: TGTGCCAGCAATGACAGGTTAACTACCGGGGAGCTGTTTTTT
V: TRBV12-3/TRBV12-4; J: TRBJ2-7; D: TRBD2; size: many; CDR3: CAVSGGHEQYF; DNA: TGTGCGGTTAGCGGGGGCCACGAGCAGTACTTC
V: TRBV7-8; J: TRBJ2-5; D: TRBD2; size: many; CDR3: CASSLNPLAEKETQYF; DNA: TGTGCCAGCAGCTTAAATCCGCTAGCGGAAAAAGAGACCCAGTACTTC
V: TRBV5-5; J: TRBJ2-7; D: -; size: many; CDR3: CASSLWPRQAYYEQYF; DNA: TGTGCCAGCAGCTTGTGGCCCCGGCAAGCCTATTACGAGCAGTACTTC
V: TRBV10-3; J: TRBJ2-5; D: TRBD2; size: -; CDR3: CAISELAGEETQYF; DNA: TGTGCCATCAGTGAACTAGCGGGAGAAGAGACCCAGTACTTC
V: TRBV6-5; J: TRBJ2-7; D: -; size: many; CDR3: CASSYTGPYYEQYF; DNA: TGTGCCAGCAGTTACACAGGTCCCTACTACGAGCAGTACTTC
V: TRBV6-2/TRBV6-3; J: TRBJ2-7; D: TRBD1; size: many; CDR3: CASRDRDEQYF; DNA: TGTGCCAGCAGGGACAGGGACGAGCAGTACTTC
V: TRBV6-1; J: TRBJ1-3; D: -; size: many; CDR3: CASSQGDTIYF; DNA: TGTGCCAGCAGTCAGGGTGACACCATATATTTT
V: TRBV5-1; J: TRBJ2-7; D: TRBD1; size: many; CDR3: CASSLGQGAREQYF; DNA: TGCGCCAGCAGCTTGGGACAGGGGGCGCGGGAGCAGTACTTC
V: TRBV6-5; J: TRBJ2-7; D: -; size: many; CDR3: CASSRSGMYEQYF; DNA: TGTGCCAGCAGTCGATCAGGGATGTATGAGCAGTACTTC
V: TRBV6-2/TRBV6-3; J: TRBJ2-7; D: TRBD2; size: many; CDR3: CASSSWTSGRIVYEQYF; DNA: TGTGCCAGCAGTTCTTGGACTAGCGGGAGGATTGTCTACGAGCAGTACTTC
V: TRBV27; J: TRBJ2-7; D: TRBD2; size: many; CDR3: CASSLFASGGEQYF; DNA: TGTGCCAGCAGTTTATTTGCTAGCGGGGGAGAGCAGTACTTC
V: TRBV6-2/TRBV6-3; J: TRBJ2-7; D: TRBD1; size: many; CDR3: CASSYGGQGKHEQYF; DNA: TGTGCCAGCAGTTACGGGGGACAGGGAAAACACGAGCAGTACTTC
V: TRBV28; J: TRBJ2-7; D: TRBD2; size: -; CDR3: CASSTGTSGSGEQYF; DNA: TGTGCCAGCAGTACAGGGACTAGCGGGAGTGGCGAGCAGTACTTC
V: TRBV5-5; J: TRBJ2-7; D: TRBD2; size: many; CDR3: CASSLDAGTSGYEQYF; DNA: TGTGCCAGCAGCTTGGACGCCGGGACTAGCGGCTACGAGCAGTACTTC
V: TRBV28; J: TRBJ2-6; D: TRBD2; size: many; CDR3: CASSSGGGSGANVLTF; DNA: TGTGCCAGCAGTTCCGGGGGGGGCTCTGGGGCCAACGTCCTGACTTTC
V: TRBV19; J: TRBJ1-1; D: -; size: many; CDR3: CASSPRWDVSTEAFF; DNA: TGTGCCAGTAGTCCTCGGTGGGATGTGAGCACTGAAGCTTTCTTT
V: TRBV29-1; J: TRBJ1-1; D: -; size: many; CDR3: CSVRRNTEAFF; DNA: TGCAGCGTTCGACGGAACACTGAAGCTTTCTTT
V: TRBV20-1; J: TRBJ1-2; D: -; size: many; CDR3: CSARLGVRAEGYTF; DNA: TGCAGTGCTAGATTGGGGGTCCGGGCTGAAGGCTACACCTTC
V: TRBV18; J: TRBJ1-1; D: -; size: many; CDR3: CASSSDRRDAFF; DNA: TGTGCCAGCTCATCGGACAGAAGGGATGCTTTCTTT
V: TRBV5-1; J: TRBJ1-2; D: -; size: many; CDR3: CASSYHGSEGEGYGYTF; DNA: TGCGCCAGCAGCTACCATGGGAGTGAGGGGGAAGGGTATGGCTACACCTTC
V: TRBV7-2; J: TRBJ2-7; D: TRBD2; size: many; CDR3: CASSRTSVTYEQYF; DNA: TGTGCCAGCAGCAGGACTAGCGTGACCTACGAGCAGTACTTC